A single sample is the source of the 9 T cell receptor beta chains below, sequenced in a study of CD8 T cells in Susac syndrome. A quantity of about 0.5 to 1 ug RNA underwent reverse transcription using random hexamers. TCRdb passed the immunoSEQ multiplex PCR reads through MiXCR, listing each CDR3 protein once. The sample has 200,000 to 250,000 distinct CDR3 sequences; approximately 90% are singletons. The sequenced material came from CD8+ T cells from PBMCs. These receptors were collected from a human donor with multiple sclerosis.

The DNA for the CDR3 is TGTGCCAGCAGCTTCCTTCAGGAGTTTGACACTGAAGCTTTCTTT. Protein: CASSFLQEFDTEAFF. This chain links TRBV5-4 with TRBJ1-1; D remains unclear. V was cut by 2 bases and J by 3 bases, with 14 bases left in between. Germline V gene lookup returns CDR1 SGHNT and CDR2 YYREEE (reference sequence). This CDR3 region has 15 residues. Based on the CDR3 plus reference TRBV5-4 and TRBJ1-1, the full variable domain is ETGVTQSPTHLIKTRGQQVTLRCSSQSGHNTVSWYQQALGQGPQFIFQYYREEENGRGNFPPRFSGLQFPNYSSELNVNALELDDSALYLCASSFLQEFDTEAFFGQGTRLTVV.

The chain has TRBV4-1 and TRBJ2-2, with TRBD2 matching 11 bases. The CDR3 extends over 18 amino acids. Germline CDR1 reads MGHRA; CDR2 reads YSYEKL. The ends lost 4 bases at V and 0 bases at J; junction bases unmatched: 7. The CDR3 loop is CASSPQQLAGANTGELFF. The CDR3 DNA sequence: TGCGCCAGCAGCCCCCAGCAACTAGCGGGGGCGAACACCGGGGAGCTGTTTTTT.

The gene calls are TRBV28 and TRBJ2-1, with TRBD2 matching over 10 bases. This CDR3 has 15 amino acids. V lost 3 bases and J lost 6; bases outside the gene matches: 5. CDR1 is MDHEN and CDR2 is SYDVKM in the germline V gene. The chain's CDR3 is CASSFGTSGTNEQFF. For the CDR3, the DNA is TGTGCCAGCAGTTTCGGTACTAGCGGGACCAATGAGCAGTTCTTC.

V gene TRBV4-3 combines with J gene TRBJ2-2, with 8 bases fitting TRBD2. The length of the CDR3 is 15 residues. In germline, CDR1 is LGHNA, CDR2 YSLEER. V trimming: 8 bases; J trimming: 4 bases; junction bases outside the gene matches: 9. CDR3 bases: TGCGCCAGCGCGGGGAGCGGGAGTCCCACCGGGGAGCTGTTTTTT. Its translation is CASAGSGSPTGELFF.

The rearrangement joins TRBV30 to TRBJ2-7, with D possibly being TRBD2 (5 bases). The CDR3 loop spans 11 amino acids. Trimming removed 3 bases at V and 4 bases at J, with 7 bases between. Germline V CDR1 and CDR2: GTSNPN, SVGIG (reference sequence). CDR3: CAWRRGYEQYF. The CDR3 DNA reads TGTGCCTGGAGACGAGGGTACGAGCAGTACTTC.

In DNA, the CDR3 is TGTGCCAGCAGTTTAGGGGATACGAACACTGAAGCTTTCTTT. It encodes CASSLGDTNTEAFF. This chain links TRBV27 with TRBJ1-1; D unclear. The germline V and J ends were trimmed by 2 bases and 1 base, with 8 bases remaining between them. This CDR3 region has 14 residues. The germline gives CDR1 MNHEY, CDR2 SMNVEV (reference sequence).

The chain joins TRBV5-4 to TRBJ2-1; TRBD2 aligns across 10 bases. Germline CDR1 reads SGHNT; CDR2 reads YYREEE (reference sequence). V lost 2 bases to trimming and J lost 12 bases; unmatched junction nucleotides: 2. There are 12 residues in the CDR3. CDR3 DNA: TGTGCCAGCAGCTTCTTAGCGGGAGGGCAGTTCTTC. It specifies CASSFLAGGQFF.

The V and J genes are TRBV30 and TRBJ2-1; D unresolved. Per the germline V gene, CDR1 is GTSNPN and CDR2 is SVGIG (reference sequence). The V end lost 2 bases, the J end lost 8 bases, and 10 bases lay between the germline ends. The CDR3 contains 12 residues. The CDR3 coding sequence is TGTGCCTGGAGTCGGGTCGGCGATGAGCAGTTCTTC. Its translation: CAWSRVGDEQFF.

The gene calls are TRBV14 and TRBJ2-1, with D possibly matching TRBD2 (5 bases). The V gene's germline CDR1 is SGHDN and CDR2 FVKESK. CDR3 length: 12 residues. Trimming left V 4 bases short and J 7 bases short, with 8 bases between. The CDR3 DNA follows: TGTGCCAGCAGCCTCCCGGGAAATGAGCAGTTCTTC. Its protein product is CASSLPGNEQFF.